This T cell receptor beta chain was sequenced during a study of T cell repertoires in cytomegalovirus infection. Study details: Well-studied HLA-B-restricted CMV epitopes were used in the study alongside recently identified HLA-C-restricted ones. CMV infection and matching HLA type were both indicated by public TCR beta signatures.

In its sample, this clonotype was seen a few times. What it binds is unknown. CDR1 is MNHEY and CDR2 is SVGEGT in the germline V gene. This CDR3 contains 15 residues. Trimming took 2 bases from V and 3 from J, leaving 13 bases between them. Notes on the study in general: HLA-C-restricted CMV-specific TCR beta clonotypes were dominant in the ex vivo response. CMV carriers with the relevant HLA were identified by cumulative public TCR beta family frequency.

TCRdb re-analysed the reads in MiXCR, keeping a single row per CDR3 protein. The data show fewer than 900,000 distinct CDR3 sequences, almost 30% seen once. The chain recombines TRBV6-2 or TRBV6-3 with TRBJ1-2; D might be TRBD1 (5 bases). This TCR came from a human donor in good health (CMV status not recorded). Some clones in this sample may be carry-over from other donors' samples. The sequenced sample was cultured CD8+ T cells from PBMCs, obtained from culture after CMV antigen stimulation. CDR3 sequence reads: CASSYQRGEHYGYTF. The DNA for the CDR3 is TGTGCCAGCAGTTACCAGAGGGGAGAGCACTATGGCTACACCTTC.